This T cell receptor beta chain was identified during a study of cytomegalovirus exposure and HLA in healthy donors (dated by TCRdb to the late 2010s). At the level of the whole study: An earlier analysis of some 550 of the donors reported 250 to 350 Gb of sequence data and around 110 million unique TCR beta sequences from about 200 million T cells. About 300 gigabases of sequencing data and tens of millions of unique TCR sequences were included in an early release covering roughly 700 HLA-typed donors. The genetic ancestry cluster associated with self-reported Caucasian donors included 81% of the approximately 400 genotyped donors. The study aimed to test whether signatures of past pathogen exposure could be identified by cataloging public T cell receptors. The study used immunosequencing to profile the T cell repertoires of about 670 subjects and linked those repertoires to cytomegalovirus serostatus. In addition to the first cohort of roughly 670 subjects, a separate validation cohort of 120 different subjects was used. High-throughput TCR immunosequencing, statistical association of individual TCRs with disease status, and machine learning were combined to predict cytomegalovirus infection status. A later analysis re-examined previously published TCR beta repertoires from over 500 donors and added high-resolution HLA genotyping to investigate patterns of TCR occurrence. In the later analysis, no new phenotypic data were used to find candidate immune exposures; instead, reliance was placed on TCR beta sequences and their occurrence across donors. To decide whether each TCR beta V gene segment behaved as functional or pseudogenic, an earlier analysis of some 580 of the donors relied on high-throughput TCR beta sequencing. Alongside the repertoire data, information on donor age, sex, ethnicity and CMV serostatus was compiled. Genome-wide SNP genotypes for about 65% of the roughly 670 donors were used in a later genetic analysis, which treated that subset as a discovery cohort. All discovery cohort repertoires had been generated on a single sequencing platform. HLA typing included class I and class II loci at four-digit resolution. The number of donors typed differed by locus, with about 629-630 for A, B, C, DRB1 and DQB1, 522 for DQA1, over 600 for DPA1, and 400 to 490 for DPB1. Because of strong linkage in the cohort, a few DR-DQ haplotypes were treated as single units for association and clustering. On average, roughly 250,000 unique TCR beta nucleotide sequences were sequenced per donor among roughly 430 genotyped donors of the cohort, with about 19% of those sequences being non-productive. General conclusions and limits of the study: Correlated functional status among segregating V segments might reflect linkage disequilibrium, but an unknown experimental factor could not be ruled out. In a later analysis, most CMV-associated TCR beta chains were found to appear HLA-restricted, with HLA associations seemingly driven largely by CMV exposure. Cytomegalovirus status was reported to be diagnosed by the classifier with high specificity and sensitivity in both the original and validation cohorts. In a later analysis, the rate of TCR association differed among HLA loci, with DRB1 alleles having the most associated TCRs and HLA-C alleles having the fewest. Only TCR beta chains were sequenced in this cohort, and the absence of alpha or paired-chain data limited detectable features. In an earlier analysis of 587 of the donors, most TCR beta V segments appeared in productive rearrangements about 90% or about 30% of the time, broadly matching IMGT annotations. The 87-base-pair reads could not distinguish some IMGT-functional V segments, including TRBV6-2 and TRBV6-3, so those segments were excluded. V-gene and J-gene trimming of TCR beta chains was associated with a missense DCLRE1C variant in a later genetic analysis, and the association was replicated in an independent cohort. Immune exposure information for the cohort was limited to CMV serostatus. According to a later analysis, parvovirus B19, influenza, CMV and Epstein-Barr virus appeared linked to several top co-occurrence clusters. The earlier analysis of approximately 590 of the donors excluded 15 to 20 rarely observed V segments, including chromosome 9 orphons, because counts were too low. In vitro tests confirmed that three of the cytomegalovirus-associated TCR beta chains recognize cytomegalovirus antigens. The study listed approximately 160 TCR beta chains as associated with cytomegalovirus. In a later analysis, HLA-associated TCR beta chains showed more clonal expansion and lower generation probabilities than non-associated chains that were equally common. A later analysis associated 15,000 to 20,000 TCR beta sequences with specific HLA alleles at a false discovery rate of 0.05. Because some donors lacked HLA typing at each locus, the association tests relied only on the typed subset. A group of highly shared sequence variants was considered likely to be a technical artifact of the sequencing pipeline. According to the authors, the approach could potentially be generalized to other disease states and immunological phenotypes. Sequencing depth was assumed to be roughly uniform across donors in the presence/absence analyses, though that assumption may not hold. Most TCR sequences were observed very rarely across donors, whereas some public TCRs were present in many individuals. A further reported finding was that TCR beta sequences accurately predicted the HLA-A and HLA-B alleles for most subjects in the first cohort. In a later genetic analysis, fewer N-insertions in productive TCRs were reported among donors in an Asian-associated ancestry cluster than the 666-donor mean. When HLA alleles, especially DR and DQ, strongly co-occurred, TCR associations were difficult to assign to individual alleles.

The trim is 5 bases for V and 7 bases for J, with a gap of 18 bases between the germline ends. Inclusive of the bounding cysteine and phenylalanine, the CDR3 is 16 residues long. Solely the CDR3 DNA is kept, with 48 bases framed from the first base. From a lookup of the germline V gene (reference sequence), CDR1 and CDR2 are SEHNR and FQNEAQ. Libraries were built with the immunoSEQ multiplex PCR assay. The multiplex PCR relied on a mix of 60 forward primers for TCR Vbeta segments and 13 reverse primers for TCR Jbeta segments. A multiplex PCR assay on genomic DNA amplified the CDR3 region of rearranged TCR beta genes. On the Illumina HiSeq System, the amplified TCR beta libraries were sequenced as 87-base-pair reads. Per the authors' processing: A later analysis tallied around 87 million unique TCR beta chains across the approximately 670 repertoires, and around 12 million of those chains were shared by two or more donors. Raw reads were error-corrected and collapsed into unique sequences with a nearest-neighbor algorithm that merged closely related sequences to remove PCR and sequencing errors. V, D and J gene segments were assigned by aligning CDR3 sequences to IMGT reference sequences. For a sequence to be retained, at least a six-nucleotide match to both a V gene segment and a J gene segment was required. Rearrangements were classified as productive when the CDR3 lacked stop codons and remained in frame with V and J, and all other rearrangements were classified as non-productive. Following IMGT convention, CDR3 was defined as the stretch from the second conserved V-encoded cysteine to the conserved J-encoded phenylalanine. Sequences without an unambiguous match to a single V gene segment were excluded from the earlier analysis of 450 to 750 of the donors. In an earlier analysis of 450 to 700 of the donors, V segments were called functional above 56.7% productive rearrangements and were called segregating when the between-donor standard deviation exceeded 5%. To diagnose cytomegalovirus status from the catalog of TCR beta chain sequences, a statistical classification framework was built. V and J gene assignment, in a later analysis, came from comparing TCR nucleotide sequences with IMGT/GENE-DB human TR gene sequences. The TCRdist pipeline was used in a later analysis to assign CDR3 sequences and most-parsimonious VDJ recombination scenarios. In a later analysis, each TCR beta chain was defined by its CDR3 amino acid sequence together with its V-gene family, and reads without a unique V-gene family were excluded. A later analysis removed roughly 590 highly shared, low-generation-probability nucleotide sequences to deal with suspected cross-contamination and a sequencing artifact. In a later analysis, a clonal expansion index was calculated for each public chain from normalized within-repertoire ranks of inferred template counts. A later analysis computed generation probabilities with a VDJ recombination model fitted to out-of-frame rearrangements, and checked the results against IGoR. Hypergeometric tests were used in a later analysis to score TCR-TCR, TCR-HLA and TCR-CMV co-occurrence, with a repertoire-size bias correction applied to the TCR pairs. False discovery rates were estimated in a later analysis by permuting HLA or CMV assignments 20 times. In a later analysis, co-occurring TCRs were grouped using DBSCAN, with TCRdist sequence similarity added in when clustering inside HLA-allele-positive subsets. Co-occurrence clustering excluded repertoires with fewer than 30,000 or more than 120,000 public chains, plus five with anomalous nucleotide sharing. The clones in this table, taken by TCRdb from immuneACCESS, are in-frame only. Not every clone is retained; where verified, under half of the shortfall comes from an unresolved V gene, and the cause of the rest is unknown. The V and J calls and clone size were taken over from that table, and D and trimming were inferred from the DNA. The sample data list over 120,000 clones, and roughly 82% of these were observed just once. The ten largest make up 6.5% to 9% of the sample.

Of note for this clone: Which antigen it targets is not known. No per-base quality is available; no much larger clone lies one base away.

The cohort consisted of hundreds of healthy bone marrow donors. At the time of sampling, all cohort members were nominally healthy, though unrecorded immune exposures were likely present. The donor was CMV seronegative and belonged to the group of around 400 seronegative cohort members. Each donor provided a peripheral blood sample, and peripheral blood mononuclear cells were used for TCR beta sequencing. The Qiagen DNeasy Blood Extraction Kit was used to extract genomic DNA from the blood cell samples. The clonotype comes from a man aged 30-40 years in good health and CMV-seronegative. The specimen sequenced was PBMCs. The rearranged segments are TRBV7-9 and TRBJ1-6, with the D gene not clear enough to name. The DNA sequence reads TGTGCCAGCAGCCCATATTGGGCCTCAGAGAATTCACCCCTCCACTTT. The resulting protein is CASSPYWASENSPLHF.